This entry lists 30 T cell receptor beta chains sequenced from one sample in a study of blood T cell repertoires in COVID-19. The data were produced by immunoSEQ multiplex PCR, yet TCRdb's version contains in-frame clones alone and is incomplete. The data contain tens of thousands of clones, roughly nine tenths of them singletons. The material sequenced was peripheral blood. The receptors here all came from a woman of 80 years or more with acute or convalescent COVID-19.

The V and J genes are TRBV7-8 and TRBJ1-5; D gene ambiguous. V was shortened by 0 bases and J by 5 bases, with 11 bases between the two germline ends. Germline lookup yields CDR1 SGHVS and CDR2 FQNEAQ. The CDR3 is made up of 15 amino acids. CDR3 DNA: TGTGCCAGCAGCTTAGCGCGGGTAGGGTATCAGCCCCAGCATTTT. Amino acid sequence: CASSLARVGYQPQHF.

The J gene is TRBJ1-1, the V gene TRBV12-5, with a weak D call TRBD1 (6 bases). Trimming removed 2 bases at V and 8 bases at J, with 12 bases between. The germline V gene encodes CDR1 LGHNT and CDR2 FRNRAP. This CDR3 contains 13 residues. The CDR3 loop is CASGLTPGTEAFF. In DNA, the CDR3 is TGTGCTAGTGGTTTGACCCCAGGGACAGAAGCTTTCTTT.

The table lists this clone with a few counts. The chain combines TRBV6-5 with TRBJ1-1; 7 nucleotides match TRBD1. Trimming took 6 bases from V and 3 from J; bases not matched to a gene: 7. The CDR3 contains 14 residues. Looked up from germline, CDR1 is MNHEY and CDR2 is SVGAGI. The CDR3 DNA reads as TGTGCCAGCAGGCGGCAGGGGGGAGACACTGAAGCTTTCTTT. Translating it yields CASRRQGGDTEAFF.

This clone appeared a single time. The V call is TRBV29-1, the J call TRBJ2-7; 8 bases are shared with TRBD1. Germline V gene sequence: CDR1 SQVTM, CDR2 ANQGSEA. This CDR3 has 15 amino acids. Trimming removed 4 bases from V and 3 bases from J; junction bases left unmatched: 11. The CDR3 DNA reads TGCAGCGTTGCCCCCGACAGGGGAGCTCTCTACGAGCAGTACTTC. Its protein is CSVAPDRGALYEQYF.

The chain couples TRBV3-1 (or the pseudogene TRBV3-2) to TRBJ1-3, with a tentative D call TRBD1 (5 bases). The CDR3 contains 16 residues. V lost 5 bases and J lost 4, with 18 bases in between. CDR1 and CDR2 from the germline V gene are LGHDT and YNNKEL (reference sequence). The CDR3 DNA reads TGTGCCAGCAGCACCCCTGGGGGGGGGAGAGGAAACACCATATATTTT. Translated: CASSTPGGGRGNTIYF.

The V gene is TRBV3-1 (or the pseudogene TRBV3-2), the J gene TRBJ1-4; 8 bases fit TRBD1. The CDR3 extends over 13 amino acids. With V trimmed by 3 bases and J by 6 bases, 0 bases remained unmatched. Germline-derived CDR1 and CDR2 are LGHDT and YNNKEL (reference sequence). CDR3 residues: CASSQDRDEKLFF. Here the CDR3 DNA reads TGTGCCAGCAGCCAGGACAGGGATGAAAAACTGTTTTTT.

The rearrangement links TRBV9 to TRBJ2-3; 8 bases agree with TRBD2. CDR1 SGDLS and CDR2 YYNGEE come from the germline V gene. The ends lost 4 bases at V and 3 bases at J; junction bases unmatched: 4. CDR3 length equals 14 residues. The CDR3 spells CASSRSGSTDTQYF. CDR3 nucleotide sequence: TGTGCCAGCAGCCGAAGCGGGAGTACAGATACGCAGTATTTT.

CDR3 nucleotide sequence: TGTGCCAGCAGCCCCCGGCAGGTCGCAAATTCACCCCTCCACTTT. This codes for CASSPRQVANSPLHF. The chain couples TRBV7-2 to TRBJ1-6; unclear D gene. Germline V gene sequence: CDR1 SGHTA, CDR2 FQGNSA. Trimming took 5 bases from V and 7 from J, leaving 15 bases between them. The CDR3 runs to 15 residues. Full variable domain (missing parts from reference TRBV7-2 and TRBJ1-6): GAGVSQSPSNKVTEKGKDVELRCDPISGHTALYWYRQSLGQGLEFLIYFQGNSAPDKSGLPSDRFSAERTGGSVSTLTIQRTQQEDSAVYLCASSPRQVANSPLHFGNGTRLTVT.

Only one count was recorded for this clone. The CDR3 DNA follows: TGTGCCAGCAGTTACCCCTCGGGGGGAGGCAATCAGCCCCAGCATTTT. It encodes CASSYPSGGGNQPQHF. The chain links TRBV6-2 or TRBV6-3 to TRBJ1-5, with a tentative D call TRBD1 (5 bases). Germline V gene lookup returns CDR1 MNHEY and CDR2 SVGEGT. V lost 2 bases and J 2 bases, leaving 13 bases between the germline ends. The CDR3 covers 16 residues.

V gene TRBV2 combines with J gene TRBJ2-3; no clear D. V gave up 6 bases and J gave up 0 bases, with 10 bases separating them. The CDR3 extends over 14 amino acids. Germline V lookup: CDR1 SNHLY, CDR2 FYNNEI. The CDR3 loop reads CASRTETSTDTQYF. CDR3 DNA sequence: TGTGCCAGCAGGACGGAGACTAGCACAGATACGCAGTATTTT.

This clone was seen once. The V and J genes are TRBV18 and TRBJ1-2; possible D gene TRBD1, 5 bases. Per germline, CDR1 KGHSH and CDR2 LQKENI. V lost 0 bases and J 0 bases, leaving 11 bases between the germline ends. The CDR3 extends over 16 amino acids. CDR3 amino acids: CASSPPGRGANYGYTF. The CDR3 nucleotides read TGTGCCAGCTCACCACCAGGGAGGGGAGCTAACTATGGCTACACCTTC.

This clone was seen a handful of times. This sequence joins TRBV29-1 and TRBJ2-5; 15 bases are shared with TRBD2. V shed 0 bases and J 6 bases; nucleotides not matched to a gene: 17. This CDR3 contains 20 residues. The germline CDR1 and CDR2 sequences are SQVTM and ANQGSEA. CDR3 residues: CSVEEGAMWTSGRGSKTQYF. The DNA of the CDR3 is TGCAGCGTTGAAGAAGGGGCGATGTGGACTAGCGGGAGGGGGTCAAAGACCCAGTACTTC. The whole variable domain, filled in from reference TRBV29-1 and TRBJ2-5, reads SAVISQKPSRDICQRGTSLTIQCQVDSQVTMMFWYRQQPGQSLTLIATANQGSEATYESGFVIDKFPISRPNLTFSTLTVSNMSPEDSSIYLCSVEEGAMWTSGRGSKTQYFGPGTRLLVL.

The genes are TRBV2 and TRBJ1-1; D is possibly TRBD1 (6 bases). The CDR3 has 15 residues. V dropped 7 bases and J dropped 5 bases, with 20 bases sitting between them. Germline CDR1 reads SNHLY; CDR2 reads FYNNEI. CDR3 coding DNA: TGTGCCAGCACCGAGGCGTGGGGGCGTAATACTGAAGCTTTCTTT. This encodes CASTEAWGRNTEAFF.

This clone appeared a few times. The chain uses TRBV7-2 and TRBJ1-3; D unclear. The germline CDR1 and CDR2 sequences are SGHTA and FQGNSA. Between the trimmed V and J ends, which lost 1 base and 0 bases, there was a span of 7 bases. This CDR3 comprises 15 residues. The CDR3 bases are TGTGCCAGCAGCTTAGTACGGGTCTCTGGAAACACCATATATTTT. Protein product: CASSLVRVSGNTIYF. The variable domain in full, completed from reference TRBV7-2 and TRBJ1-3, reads GAGVSQSPSNKVTEKGKDVELRCDPISGHTALYWYRQSLGQGLEFLIYFQGNSAPDKSGLPSDRFSAERTGGSVSTLTIQRTQQEDSAVYLCASSLVRVSGNTIYFGEGSWLTVV.

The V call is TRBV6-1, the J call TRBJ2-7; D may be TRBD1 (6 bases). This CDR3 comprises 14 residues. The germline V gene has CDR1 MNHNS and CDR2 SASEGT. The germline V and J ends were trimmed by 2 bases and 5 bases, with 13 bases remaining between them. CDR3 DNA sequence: TGTGCCAGCAGTGAACACCAGGGGAGCAACGAGCAGTACTTC. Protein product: CASSEHQGSNEQYF.

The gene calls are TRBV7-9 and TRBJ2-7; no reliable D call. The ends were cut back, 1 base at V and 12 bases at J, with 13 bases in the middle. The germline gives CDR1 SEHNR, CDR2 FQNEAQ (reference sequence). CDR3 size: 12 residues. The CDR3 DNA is TGTGCCAGCAGCTTAGGTCCTCAGCGCTTGTACTTC. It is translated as CASSLGPQRLYF.

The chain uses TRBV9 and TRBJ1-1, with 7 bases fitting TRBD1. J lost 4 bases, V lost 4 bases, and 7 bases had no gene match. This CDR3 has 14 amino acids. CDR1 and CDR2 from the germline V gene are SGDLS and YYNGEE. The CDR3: CASSRQDRVTEAFF. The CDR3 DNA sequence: TGTGCCAGCAGCAGACAAGACAGGGTCACTGAAGCTTTCTTT. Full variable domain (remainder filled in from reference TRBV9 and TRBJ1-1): DSGVTQTPKHLITATGQRVTLRCSPRSGDLSVYWYQQSLDQGLQFLIQYYNGEERAKGNILERFSAQQFPDLHSELNLSSLELGDSALYFCASSRQDRVTEAFFGQGTRLTVV.

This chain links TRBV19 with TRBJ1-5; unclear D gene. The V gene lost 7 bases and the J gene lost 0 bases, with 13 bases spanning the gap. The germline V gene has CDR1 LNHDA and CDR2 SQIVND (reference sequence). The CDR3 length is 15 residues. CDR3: CASNSGRNSNQPQHF. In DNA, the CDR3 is TGTGCCAGTAACTCAGGAAGAAATAGCAATCAGCCCCAGCATTTT.

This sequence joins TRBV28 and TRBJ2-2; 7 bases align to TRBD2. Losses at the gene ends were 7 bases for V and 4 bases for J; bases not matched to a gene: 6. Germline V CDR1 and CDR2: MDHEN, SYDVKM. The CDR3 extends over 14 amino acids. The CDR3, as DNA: TGTGCCAGCACCCCTGGCGGGGGCACCGGGGAGCTGTTTTTT. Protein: CASTPGGGTGELFF.

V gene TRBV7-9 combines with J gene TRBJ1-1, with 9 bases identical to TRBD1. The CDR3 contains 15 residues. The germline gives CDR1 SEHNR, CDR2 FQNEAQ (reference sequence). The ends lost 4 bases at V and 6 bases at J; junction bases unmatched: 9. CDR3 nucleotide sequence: TGTGCCAGCAGCTCCCCGGACAGGGGCCGGGCTGAAGCTTTCTTT. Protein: CASSSPDRGRAEAFF.

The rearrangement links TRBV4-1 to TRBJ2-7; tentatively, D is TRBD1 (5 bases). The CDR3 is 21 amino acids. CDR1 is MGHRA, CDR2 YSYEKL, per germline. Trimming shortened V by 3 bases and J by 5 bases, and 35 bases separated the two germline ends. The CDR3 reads CASSHLEWAGPGTLLRHEQYF. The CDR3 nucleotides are TGCGCCAGCAGCCATCTGGAATGGGCAGGGCCAGGTACTCTCCTTCGCCACGAGCAGTACTTC.

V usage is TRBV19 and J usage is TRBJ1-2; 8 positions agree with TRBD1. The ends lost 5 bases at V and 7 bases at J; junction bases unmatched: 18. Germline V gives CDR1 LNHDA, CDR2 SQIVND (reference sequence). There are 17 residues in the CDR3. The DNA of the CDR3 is TGTGCCAGTAGTTACACCTTCAACAGGGGGGCCTCTGGTGGCTACACCTTC. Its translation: CASSYTFNRGASGGYTF.

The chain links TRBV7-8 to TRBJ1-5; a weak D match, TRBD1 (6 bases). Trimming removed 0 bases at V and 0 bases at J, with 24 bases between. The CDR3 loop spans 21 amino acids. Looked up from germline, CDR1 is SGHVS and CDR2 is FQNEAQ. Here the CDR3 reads CASSLALGGRGKIYSNQPQHF. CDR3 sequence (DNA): TGTGCCAGCAGCTTAGCGCTCGGGGGGCGAGGGAAAATTTATAGCAATCAGCCCCAGCATTTT. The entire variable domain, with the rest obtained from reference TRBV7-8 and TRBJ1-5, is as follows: GAGVSQSPRYKVAKRGQDVALRCDPISGHVSLFWYQQALGQGPEFLTYFQNEAQLDKSGLPSDRFFAERPEGSVSTLKIQRTQQEDSAVYLCASSLALGGRGKIYSNQPQHFGDGTRLSIL.

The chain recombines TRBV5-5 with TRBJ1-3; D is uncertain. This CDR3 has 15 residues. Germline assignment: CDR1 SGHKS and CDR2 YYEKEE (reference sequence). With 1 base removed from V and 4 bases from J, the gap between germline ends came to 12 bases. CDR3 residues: CASSLMGWRGNTIYF. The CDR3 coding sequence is TGTGCCAGCAGCTTGATGGGATGGAGGGGAAACACCATATATTTT.

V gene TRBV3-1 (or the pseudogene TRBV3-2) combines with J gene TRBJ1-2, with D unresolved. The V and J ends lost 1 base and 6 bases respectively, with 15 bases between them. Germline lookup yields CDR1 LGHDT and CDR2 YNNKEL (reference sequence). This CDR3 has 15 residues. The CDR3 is CASSQAARYFNGYTF. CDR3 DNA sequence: TGTGCCAGCAGCCAAGCAGCCAGGTATTTCAATGGCTACACCTTC.

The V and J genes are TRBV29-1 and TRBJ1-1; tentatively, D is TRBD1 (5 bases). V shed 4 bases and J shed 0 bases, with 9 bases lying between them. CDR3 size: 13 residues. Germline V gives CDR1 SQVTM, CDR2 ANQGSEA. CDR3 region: CSVVDIMNTEAFF. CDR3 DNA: TGCAGCGTTGTGGACATCATGAACACTGAAGCTTTCTTT.

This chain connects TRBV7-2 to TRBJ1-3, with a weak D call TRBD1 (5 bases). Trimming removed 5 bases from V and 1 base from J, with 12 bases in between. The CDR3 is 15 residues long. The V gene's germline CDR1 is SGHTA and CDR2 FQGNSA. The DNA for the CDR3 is TGTGCCAGCAGCCTGGCGGCAGGGTCTGGAAACACCATATATTTT. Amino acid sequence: CASSLAAGSGNTIYF.

CDR3 region: CAWSTPGFGYNQPQHF. In DNA form, the CDR3 reads TGTGCCTGGAGTACCCCAGGGTTCGGGTACAATCAGCCCCAGCATTTT. The J gene is TRBJ1-5, the V gene TRBV30; TRBD1 is a possible D gene (5 bases). The V and J ends lost 2 bases and 3 bases respectively, with 17 bases between them. Germline-derived CDR1 and CDR2 are GTSNPN and SVGIG (reference sequence). This CDR3 has 16 residues.

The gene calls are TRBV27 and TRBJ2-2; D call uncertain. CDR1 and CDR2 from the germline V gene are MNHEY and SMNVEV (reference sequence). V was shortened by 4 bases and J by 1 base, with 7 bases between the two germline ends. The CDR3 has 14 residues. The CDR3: CASSSYKNTGELFF. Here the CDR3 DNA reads TGTGCCAGCAGTTCGTATAAGAACACCGGGGAGCTGTTTTTT.

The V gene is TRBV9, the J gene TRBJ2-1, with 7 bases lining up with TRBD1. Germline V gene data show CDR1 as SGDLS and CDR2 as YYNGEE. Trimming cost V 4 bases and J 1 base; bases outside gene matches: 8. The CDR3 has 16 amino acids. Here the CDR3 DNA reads TGTGCCAGCAGCATATCGGGACAGACTTCCTACAATGAGCAGTTCTTC. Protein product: CASSISGQTSYNEQFF.